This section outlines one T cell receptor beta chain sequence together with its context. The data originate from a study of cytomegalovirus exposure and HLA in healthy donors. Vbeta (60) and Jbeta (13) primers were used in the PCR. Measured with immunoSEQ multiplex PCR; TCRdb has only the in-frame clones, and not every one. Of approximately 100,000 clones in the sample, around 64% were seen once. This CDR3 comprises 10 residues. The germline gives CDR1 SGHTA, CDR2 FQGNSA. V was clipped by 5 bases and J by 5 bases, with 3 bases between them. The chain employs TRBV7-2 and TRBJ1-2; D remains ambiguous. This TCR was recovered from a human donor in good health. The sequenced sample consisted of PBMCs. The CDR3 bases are TGTGCCAGCAGCCTGTATGGCTACACCTTC. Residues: CASSLYGYTF.